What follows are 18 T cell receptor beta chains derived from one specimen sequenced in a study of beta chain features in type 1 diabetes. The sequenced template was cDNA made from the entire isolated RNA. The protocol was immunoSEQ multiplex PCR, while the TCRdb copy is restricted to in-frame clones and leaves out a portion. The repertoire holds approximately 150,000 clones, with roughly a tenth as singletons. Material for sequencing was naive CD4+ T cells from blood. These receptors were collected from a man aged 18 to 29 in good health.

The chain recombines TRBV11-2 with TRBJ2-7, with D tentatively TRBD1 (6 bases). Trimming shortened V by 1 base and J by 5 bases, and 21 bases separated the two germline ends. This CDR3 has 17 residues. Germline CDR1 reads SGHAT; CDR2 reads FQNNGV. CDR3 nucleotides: TGTGCCAGCAGCTTAGCGCAGGGGAGCGGAAGTCTGAACGAGCAGTACTTC. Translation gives CASSLAQGSGSLNEQYF.

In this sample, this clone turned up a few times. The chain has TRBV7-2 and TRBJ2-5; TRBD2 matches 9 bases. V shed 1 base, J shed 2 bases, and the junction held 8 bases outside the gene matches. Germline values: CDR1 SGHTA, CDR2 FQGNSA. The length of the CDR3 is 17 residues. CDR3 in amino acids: CASSLGPPAGGQETQYF. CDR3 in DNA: TGTGCCAGCAGCTTAGGGCCCCCAGCGGGGGGACAAGAGACCCAGTACTTC.

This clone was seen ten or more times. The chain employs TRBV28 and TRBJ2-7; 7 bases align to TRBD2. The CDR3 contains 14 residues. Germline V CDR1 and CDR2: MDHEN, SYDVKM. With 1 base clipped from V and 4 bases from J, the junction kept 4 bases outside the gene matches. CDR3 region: CASSLLRGTYEQYF. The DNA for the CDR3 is TGTGCCAGCAGTTTATTGCGGGGGACGTACGAGCAGTACTTC.

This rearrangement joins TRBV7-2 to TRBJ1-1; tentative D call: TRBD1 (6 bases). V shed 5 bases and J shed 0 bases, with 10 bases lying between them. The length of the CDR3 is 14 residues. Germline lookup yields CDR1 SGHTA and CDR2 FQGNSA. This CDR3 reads CASSPRQVNTEAFF. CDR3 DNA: TGTGCCAGCAGCCCCCGACAGGTGAACACTGAAGCTTTCTTT.

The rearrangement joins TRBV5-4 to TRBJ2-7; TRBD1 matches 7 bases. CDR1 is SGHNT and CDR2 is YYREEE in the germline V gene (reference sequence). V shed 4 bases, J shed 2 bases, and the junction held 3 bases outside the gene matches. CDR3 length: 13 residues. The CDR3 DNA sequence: TGTGCCAGCAGCCCGGGGACAGCCTACGAGCAGTACTTC. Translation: CASSPGTAYEQYF.

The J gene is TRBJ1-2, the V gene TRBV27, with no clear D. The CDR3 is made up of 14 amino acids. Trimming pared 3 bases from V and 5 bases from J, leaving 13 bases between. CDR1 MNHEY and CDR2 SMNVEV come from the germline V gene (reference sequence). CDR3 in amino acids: CASSFLEGAYGYTF. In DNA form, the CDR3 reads TGTGCCAGCAGTTTTTTGGAGGGAGCTTATGGCTACACCTTC.

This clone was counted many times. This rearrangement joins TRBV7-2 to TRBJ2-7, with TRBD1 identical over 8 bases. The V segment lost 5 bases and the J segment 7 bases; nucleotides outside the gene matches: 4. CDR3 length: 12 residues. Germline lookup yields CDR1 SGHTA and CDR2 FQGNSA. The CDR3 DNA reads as TGTGCCAGCAGCAACAGGGGGGATGAGCAGTACTTC. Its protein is CASSNRGDEQYF.

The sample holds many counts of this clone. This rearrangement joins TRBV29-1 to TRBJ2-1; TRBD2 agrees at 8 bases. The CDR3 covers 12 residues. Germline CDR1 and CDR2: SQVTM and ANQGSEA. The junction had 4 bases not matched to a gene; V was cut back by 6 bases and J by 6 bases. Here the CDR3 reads CSVPGLANEQFF. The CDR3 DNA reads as TGCAGCGTCCCCGGACTAGCCAATGAGCAGTTCTTC.

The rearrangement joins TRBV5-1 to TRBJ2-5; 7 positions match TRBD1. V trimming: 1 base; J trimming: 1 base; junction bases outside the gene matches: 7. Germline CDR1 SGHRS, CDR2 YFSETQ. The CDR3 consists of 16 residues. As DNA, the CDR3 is TGCGCCAGCAGCTTGTTAGGGACAGAAGCCCAAGAGACCCAGTACTTC. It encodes CASSLLGTEAQETQYF.

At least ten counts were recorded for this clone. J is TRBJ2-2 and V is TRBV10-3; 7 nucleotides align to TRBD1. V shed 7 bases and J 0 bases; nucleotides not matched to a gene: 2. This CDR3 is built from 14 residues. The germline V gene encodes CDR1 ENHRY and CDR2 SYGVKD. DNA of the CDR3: TGTGCCATCACCGGGACAGCGAACACCGGGGAGCTGTTTTTT. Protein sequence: CAITGTANTGELFF.

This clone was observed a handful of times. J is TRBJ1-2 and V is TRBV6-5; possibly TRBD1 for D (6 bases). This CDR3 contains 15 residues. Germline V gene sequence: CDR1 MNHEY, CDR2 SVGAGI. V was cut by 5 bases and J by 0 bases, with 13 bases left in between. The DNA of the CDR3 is TGTGCCAGCAGTAGGGATGGGGGCACTAACTATGGCTACACCTTC. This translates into CASSRDGGTNYGYTF.

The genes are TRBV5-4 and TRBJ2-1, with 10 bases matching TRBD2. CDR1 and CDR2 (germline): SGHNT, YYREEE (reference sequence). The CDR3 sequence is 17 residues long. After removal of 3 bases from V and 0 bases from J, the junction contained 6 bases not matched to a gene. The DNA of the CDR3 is TGTGCCAGCAGCTGGGGAGCGGGGGGGAGCTCCTACAATGAGCAGTTCTTC. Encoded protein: CASSWGAGGSSYNEQFF.

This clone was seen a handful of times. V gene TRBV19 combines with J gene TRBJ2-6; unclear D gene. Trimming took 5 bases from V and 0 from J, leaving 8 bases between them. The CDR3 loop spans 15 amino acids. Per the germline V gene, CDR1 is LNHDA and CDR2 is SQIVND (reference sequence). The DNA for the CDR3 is TGTGCCAGTAGTGTACACATCTCTGGGGCCAACGTCCTGACTTTC. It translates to CASSVHISGANVLTF.

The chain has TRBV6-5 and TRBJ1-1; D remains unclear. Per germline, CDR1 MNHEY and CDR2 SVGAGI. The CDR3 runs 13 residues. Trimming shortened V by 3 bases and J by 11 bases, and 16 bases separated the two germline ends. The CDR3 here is CASSYGRASGAFF. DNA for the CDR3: TGTGCCAGCAGTTATGGGCGGGCCTCTGGGGCTTTCTTT.

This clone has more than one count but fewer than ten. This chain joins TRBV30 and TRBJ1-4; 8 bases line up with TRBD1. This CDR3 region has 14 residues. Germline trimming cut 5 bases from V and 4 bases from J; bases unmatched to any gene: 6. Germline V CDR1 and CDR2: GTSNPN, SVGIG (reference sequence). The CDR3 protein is CAWETGGINEKLFF. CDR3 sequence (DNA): TGTGCCTGGGAAACAGGGGGTATTAATGAAAAACTGTTTTTT.

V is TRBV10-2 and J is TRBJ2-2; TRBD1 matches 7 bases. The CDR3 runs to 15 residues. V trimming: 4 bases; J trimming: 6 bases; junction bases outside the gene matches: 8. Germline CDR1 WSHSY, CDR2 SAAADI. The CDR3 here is CASSADRAAAGELFF. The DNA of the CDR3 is TGCGCCAGCAGTGCCGACAGGGCGGCGGCCGGGGAGCTGTTTTTT.

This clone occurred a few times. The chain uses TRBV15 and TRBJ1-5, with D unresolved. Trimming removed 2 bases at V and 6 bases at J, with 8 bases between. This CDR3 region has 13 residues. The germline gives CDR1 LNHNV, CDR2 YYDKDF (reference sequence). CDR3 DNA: TGTGCCACCAGCAGACAAGGAGGTCAGCCCCAGCATTTT. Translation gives CATSRQGGQPQHF. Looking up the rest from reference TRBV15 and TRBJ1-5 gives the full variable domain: DAMVIQNPRYQVTQFGKPVTLSCSQTLNHNVMYWYQQKSSQAPKLLFHYYDKDFNNEADTPDNFQSRRPNTSFCFLDIRSPGLGDTAMYLCATSRQGGQPQHFGDGTRLSIL.

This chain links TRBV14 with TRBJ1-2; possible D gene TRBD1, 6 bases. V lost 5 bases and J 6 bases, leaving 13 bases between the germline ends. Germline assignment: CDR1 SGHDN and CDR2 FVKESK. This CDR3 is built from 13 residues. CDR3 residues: CASSAQGLNGYTF. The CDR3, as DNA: TGTGCCAGCAGCGCCCAGGGGTTGAATGGCTACACCTTC.